This TCR beta chain derives from a study of CDR3 diversity in severe acne. TCRdb passed the PCR reads through MiXCR, listing each CDR3 protein once. This sample has 84,000 or so distinct CDR3 sequences, with about 48% found just once. This CDR3 is 13 amino acids long. Trimming removed 3 bases from V and 8 bases from J, with 13 bases in between. Sequenced material: blood. The sequence came from a male donor in good health, serving as a control. The rearrangement joins TRBV12-3 or TRBV12-4 to TRBJ1-2, with D uncertain. CDR3 bases: TGTGCCAGCAGTTTTACGCGAGGCGGCGGCTACACCTTC. Encoded protein: CASSFTRGGGYTF.